This T cell receptor beta chain was profiled in a study of memory CD4+ T cells and cytomegalovirus serostatus. Profiled with immunoSEQ multiplex PCR; TCRdb holds only in-frame clones, not every one. The repertoire holds 48,000 or so clones, about three quarters seen once, with roughly 0.8% in the top ten. Germline V CDR1 and CDR2: MNHNS, SASEGT. The CDR3 runs to 14 residues. Trimming removed 4 bases from V and 6 bases from J; junction bases left unmatched: 6. Single viable CD3+CD4+CD8-CD45RO+ cells were sorted as the memory CD4+ T cells. This TCR derives from an adult in good health and CMV-seronegative. The sample taken for sequencing was memory CD4+ T cells from blood. The V call is TRBV6-1, the J call TRBJ2-7; TRBD1 matches at 10 bases. DNA of the CDR3: TGTGCCAGCAGTGTTACCGGGACAGGGGTCGAGCAGTACTTC. Translated: CASSVTGTGVEQYF.